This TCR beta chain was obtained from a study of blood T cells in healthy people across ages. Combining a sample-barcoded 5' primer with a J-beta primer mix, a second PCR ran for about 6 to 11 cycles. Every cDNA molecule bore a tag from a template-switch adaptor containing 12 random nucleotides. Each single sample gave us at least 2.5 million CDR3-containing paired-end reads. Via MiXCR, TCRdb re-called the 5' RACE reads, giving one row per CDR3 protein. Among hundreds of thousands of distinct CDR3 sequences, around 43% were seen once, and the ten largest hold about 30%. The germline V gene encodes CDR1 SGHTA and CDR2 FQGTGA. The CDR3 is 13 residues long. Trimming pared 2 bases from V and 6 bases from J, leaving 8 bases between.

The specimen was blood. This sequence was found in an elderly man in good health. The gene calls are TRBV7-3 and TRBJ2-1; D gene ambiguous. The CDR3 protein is CASSLLVPNEQFF. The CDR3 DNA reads TGTGCCAGCAGCTTACTAGTTCCCAATGAGCAGTTCTTC.